These 31 T cell receptor beta chains were all obtained from the same sample, sequenced in a study of blood T cell repertoires in COVID-19. Data came from immunoSEQ multiplex PCR; TCRdb stores just in-frame clones and leaves some out. Among roughly 150,000 clones listed, roughly 80% were seen once. Sequencing was performed on peripheral blood. The source of these receptors is a man between 60 and 75 years old who had recovered from COVID-19.

This clone was seen a handful of times. This chain joins TRBV19 and TRBJ1-5, with D maybe TRBD1 (6 bases). This CDR3 contains 15 residues. The ends were cut back, 8 bases at V and 0 bases at J, with 14 bases in the middle. The germline V gene encodes CDR1 LNHDA and CDR2 SQIVND (reference sequence). Here the CDR3 DNA reads TGTGCCAGTGACCGGGACATCAATAGCAATCAGCCCCAGCATTTT. Protein: CASDRDINSNQPQHF.

The gene calls are TRBV19 and TRBJ1-2; 9 nucleotides agree with TRBD1. The CDR3 has 14 residues. The germline CDR1 and CDR2 sequences are LNHDA and SQIVND (reference sequence). Trimming cost V 7 bases and J 5 bases; bases outside gene matches: 8. CDR3 DNA sequence: TGTGCCAGTACCTTAAGGACAGGGGAATATGGCTACACCTTC. It yields the protein CASTLRTGEYGYTF.

To note about this clone: This specimen includes other DNA sequences encoding the same CDR3. The chain recombines TRBV7-2 with TRBJ2-2; 13 bases agree with TRBD2. Germline assignment: CDR1 SGHTA and CDR2 FQGNSA. The CDR3 extends over 16 amino acids. Trimming cost V 1 base and J 6 bases; bases outside gene matches: 2. The CDR3 region is CASSLGLAGGSGELFF. As DNA, the CDR3 is TGTGCCAGCAGCTTAGGACTAGCGGGGGGATCCGGGGAGCTGTTTTTT.

The rearrangement links TRBV27 to TRBJ1-4; 7 nucleotides agree with TRBD1. Losses at the gene ends were 5 bases for V and 5 bases for J; bases not matched to a gene: 11. The CDR3 covers 16 residues. Germline V gives CDR1 MNHEY, CDR2 SMNVEV (reference sequence). The CDR3 DNA reads TGTGCCAGCAGTCCCACCCCGACAGGGAGAAATGAAAAACTGTTTTTT. This translates into CASSPTPTGRNEKLFF.

The chain couples TRBV25-1 to TRBJ2-1, with 10 nucleotides matching TRBD2. Germline-derived CDR1 and CDR2 are MGHDK and SYGVNS. Trimming removed 1 base from V and 3 bases from J; junction bases left unmatched: 6. The CDR3 length is 17 residues. CDR3 region: CASSESSLAGRYNEQFF. The CDR3 DNA reads as TGTGCCAGCAGTGAATCCTCACTAGCGGGGCGCTACAATGAGCAGTTCTTC. Full variable domain (rest looked up from reference TRBV25-1 and TRBJ2-1): EADIYQTPRYLVIGTGKKITLECSQTMGHDKMYWYQQDPGMELHLIHYSYGVNSTEKGDLSSESTVSRIRTEHFPLTLESARPSHTSQYLCASSESSLAGRYNEQFFGPGTRLTVL.

The chain links TRBV9 to TRBJ2-3, with TRBD2 matching over 15 bases. The germline V gene encodes CDR1 SGDLS and CDR2 YYNGEE. The CDR3 runs to 17 residues. V gave up 4 bases and J gave up 6 bases; unmatched junction bases: 9. The CDR3 reads CASSTRTSGGARDTQYF. In DNA form, the CDR3 reads TGTGCCAGCAGCACACGGACTAGCGGGGGGGCAAGGGATACGCAGTATTTT.

The gene calls are TRBV9 and TRBJ2-5; 7 nucleotides agree with TRBD2. The J segment lost 7 bases and the V segment lost 0 bases, leaving 12 bases of the junction unmatched. Germline CDR1 and CDR2: SGDLS and YYNGEE. This CDR3 is built from 16 residues. In DNA form, the CDR3 reads TGTGCCAGCAGCGTAGCGCCCAGCGGGACCTTGGGGACCCAGTACTTC. As protein: CASSVAPSGTLGTQYF.

V gene TRBV6-1 combines with J gene TRBJ1-4; 9 nucleotides line up with TRBD1. Trimming at V came to 4 bases and at J to 6 bases, leaving 0 bases not matched to a gene. This CDR3 contains 13 residues. In germline, CDR1 is MNHNS, CDR2 SASEGT. DNA of the CDR3: TGTGCCAGCAGTGGACAGGGGGATGAAAAACTGTTTTTT. Its translation: CASSGQGDEKLFF.

The V call is TRBV21-1, the J call TRBJ1-6; the table assigns TRBD1, which was not confirmed against the DNA. TRBV21-1 is a pseudogene segment. This CDR3 is 16 amino acids long. CDR3 bases: TGTGCCAGCAGCAAAGAAGGGGGCTCCTATAATTCACCCCTCCACTTT. This translates into CASSKEGGSYNSPLHF.

This clone has just a few counts. The V call is TRBV27, the J call TRBJ2-7; D might be TRBD1 (5 bases). The CDR3 has 15 residues. The V gene lost 2 bases and the J gene lost 0 bases, with 11 bases spanning the gap. Germline CDR1 and CDR2: MNHEY and SMNVEV (reference sequence). The CDR3 DNA reads as TGTGCCAGCAGTTTAGGGGCGGCCAGCTCCTACGAGCAGTACTTC. It is translated as CASSLGAASSYEQYF.

This chain connects TRBV7-3 to TRBJ2-1; 11 bases fit TRBD1. This CDR3 comprises 16 residues. Germline CDR1 is SGHTA and CDR2 is FQGTGA. With 5 bases clipped from V and 7 bases from J, the junction kept 10 bases outside the gene matches. The CDR3 bases are TGTGCCAGCAGCCGGGAGGGGACAGGGGGAAGTAATGAGCAGTTCTTC. The encoded protein is CASSREGTGGSNEQFF.

The chain joins TRBV7-2 to TRBJ1-5; unclear D gene. The CDR3 contains 14 residues. Germline-derived CDR1 and CDR2 are SGHTA and FQGNSA. The V gene lost 5 bases and the J gene lost 1 base, with 9 bases spanning the gap. The CDR3 region is CASSPVPSNQPQHF. The CDR3 coding sequence is TGTGCCAGCAGCCCCGTTCCCAGCAATCAGCCCCAGCATTTT.

This sequence joins TRBV4-3 and TRBJ1-2; 7 nucleotides agree with TRBD1. J lost 4 bases, V lost 1 base, and 9 bases had no gene match. From germline, CDR1 is LGHNA and CDR2 YSLEER. CDR3 length: 16 residues. The CDR3 protein is CASSQAPLAGGYGYTF. In DNA form, the CDR3 reads TGCGCCAGCAGCCAAGCTCCCCTCGCAGGGGGCTATGGCTACACCTTC.

This clone appeared a single time. The V call is TRBV29-1, the J call TRBJ1-2; possible D gene TRBD1, 6 bases. CDR1 is SQVTM, CDR2 ANQGSEA, per germline. V lost 6 bases and J lost 2, with 16 bases in between. The CDR3 is made up of 14 amino acids. The CDR3 DNA follows: TGCAGCGTCGCGGTAGACAGGCTAAACTATGGCTACACCTTC. The encoded protein is CSVAVDRLNYGYTF. The full variable domain, rest sourced from reference TRBV29-1 and TRBJ1-2, is SAVISQKPSRDICQRGTSLTIQCQVDSQVTMMFWYRQQPGQSLTLIATANQGSEATYESGFVIDKFPISRPNLTFSTLTVSNMSPEDSSIYLCSVAVDRLNYGYTFGSGTRLTVV.

The J gene is TRBJ2-7, the V gene TRBV19, with D unclear. With 3 bases removed from V and 3 bases from J, the gap between germline ends came to 15 bases. This CDR3 has 15 amino acids. Germline CDR1 and CDR2: LNHDA and SQIVND (reference sequence). The CDR3 sequence: CASSIKSESGYEQYF. The CDR3 nucleotides read TGTGCCAGTAGTATTAAGTCTGAGTCAGGCTACGAGCAGTACTTC. Complete variable domain (other parts from reference TRBV19 and TRBJ2-7): DGGITQSPKYLFRKEGQNVTLSCEQNLNHDAMYWYRQDPGQGLRLIYYSQIVNDFQKGDIAEGYSVSREKKESFPLTVTSAQKNPTAFYLCASSIKSESGYEQYFGPGTRLTVT.

This clone was counted once. CDR3 DNA: TGTGCCAGCAGTTCCCCTACAGGGAACGATCAGCCCCAGCATTTT. It encodes CASSSPTGNDQPQHF. This sequence joins TRBV6-5 and TRBJ1-5, with a possible D match to TRBD1 (6 bases). CDR1 and CDR2 from the germline V gene are MNHEY and SVGAGI. The CDR3 is made up of 15 amino acids. The germline V and J ends were trimmed by 4 bases and 5 bases, with 15 bases remaining between them.

This clone was counted a few times. The chain joins TRBV18 to TRBJ1-1, with TRBD1 matching 8 bases. V trimming: 8 bases; J trimming: 3 bases; junction bases outside the gene matches: 8. There are 14 residues in the CDR3. Germline CDR1 KGHSH, CDR2 LQKENI. CDR3 nucleotide sequence: TGTGCCAGCACCTCACAGGGGGTTGACACTGAAGCTTTCTTT. This codes for CASTSQGVDTEAFF.

This sequence joins TRBV5-1 and TRBJ2-7, with 7 bases lining up with TRBD2. The length of the CDR3 is 15 residues. With 5 bases clipped from V and 4 bases from J, the junction kept 12 bases outside the gene matches. The V gene's germline CDR1 is SGHRS and CDR2 YFSETQ. CDR3 in amino acids: CASSGGLLADYEQYF. CDR3 in DNA: TGCGCCAGCAGTGGTGGACTCCTAGCGGATTACGAGCAGTACTTC.

The chain is built from TRBV5-6 and TRBJ1-2; a possible D gene is TRBD1 (5 bases). Per the germline V gene, CDR1 is SGHDT and CDR2 is YYEEEE. Trimming pared 0 bases from V and 0 bases from J, leaving 9 bases between. The CDR3 runs to 15 residues. CDR3 residues: CASSLVAGTNYGYTF. CDR3 in DNA: TGTGCCAGCAGCTTGGTTGCAGGGACTAACTATGGCTACACCTTC.

J is TRBJ2-1 and V is TRBV5-6; D might be TRBD2 (6 bases). The V gene's germline CDR1 is SGHDT and CDR2 YYEEEE. Trimming took 3 bases from V and 6 from J, leaving 19 bases between them. This CDR3 contains 16 residues. The CDR3: CASSSLPGGGRNEQFF. The DNA of the CDR3 is TGTGCCAGCAGCTCGCTACCCGGGGGAGGTCGCAATGAGCAGTTCTTC.

The gene calls are TRBV3-1 (or the pseudogene TRBV3-2) and TRBJ2-1; possible D gene TRBD2, 6 bases. The CDR3 is 17 residues long. The germline V and J ends were trimmed by 1 base and 7 bases, with 20 bases remaining between them. Germline loops: CDR1 LGHDT, CDR2 YNNKEL (reference sequence). The CDR3 sequence is CASSQAGVTGPGNEQFF. The CDR3 coding sequence is TGTGCCAGCAGCCAAGCGGGGGTTACAGGTCCAGGGAATGAGCAGTTCTTC.

This clone is a singleton in its sample. The V gene is TRBV3-1 (or the pseudogene TRBV3-2), the J gene TRBJ2-7; 11 positions agree with TRBD2. CDR3 length equals 16 residues. The J segment lost 2 bases and the V segment lost 5 bases, leaving 8 bases of the junction unmatched. Germline V lookup: CDR1 LGHDT, CDR2 YNNKEL (reference sequence). CDR3: CASSETQTSGTYEQYF. For the CDR3, the DNA is TGTGCCAGCAGCGAAACTCAGACTAGCGGGACCTACGAGCAGTACTTC.

This chain connects TRBV6-5 to TRBJ2-7; 9 bases match TRBD1. Germline CDR1 MNHEY, CDR2 SVGAGI. The CDR3 runs to 15 residues. V was pared by 4 bases and J by 0 bases, with 4 bases of the junction left unmatched. CDR3 bases: TGTGCCAGCAGTTGGGGACAGGGCGGCTCCTACGAGCAGTACTTC. It specifies CASSWGQGGSYEQYF.

The chain has TRBV19 and TRBJ1-5, with D possibly being TRBD1 (6 bases). The CDR3 extends over 15 amino acids. Germline CDR1 and CDR2: LNHDA and SQIVND (reference sequence). V gave up 3 bases and J gave up 4 bases, with 13 bases separating them. The CDR3, as DNA: TGTGCCAGTAGTATGGTATTACAGGGAAATCAGCCCCAGCATTTT. It encodes CASSMVLQGNQPQHF.

A remark on this clone: At one boundary the junction diverges from the germline segment, which might be a read error. The gene calls are TRBV7-7 and TRBJ2-5; weak D call: TRBD1 (6 bases). CDR3 size: 15 residues. Germline assignment: CDR1 SSHAT and CDR2 FNYEAQ (reference sequence). This CDR3 is CASSLTGTHQETQYF. The DNA for the CDR3 is TGTGCTAGCAGCTTAACCGGGACACATCAAGAGACCCAGTACTTC.

The chain combines TRBV13 with TRBJ1-1; D may be TRBD1 (5 bases). The V gene lost 7 bases and the J gene lost 4 bases, with 13 bases spanning the gap. The length of the CDR3 is 13 residues. Germline V lookup: CDR1 PRHDT, CDR2 FYEKMQ (reference sequence). This CDR3 reads CASTAGGGTEAFF. The CDR3 coding sequence is TGTGCCAGCACCGCGGGCGGGGGCACTGAAGCTTTCTTT. The variable domain in full, completed from reference TRBV13 and TRBJ1-1, reads AAGVIQSPRHLIKEKRETATLKCYPIPRHDTVYWYQQGPGQDPQFLISFYEKMQSDKGSIPDRFSAQQFSDYHSELNMSSLELGDSALYFCASTAGGGTEAFFGQGTRLTVV.

The gene calls are TRBV5-1 and TRBJ1-6; D unclear. The CDR3 has 17 amino acids. Germline CDR1 is SGHRS and CDR2 is YFSETQ. V lost 4 bases and J lost 0, with 14 bases in between. CDR3 DNA: TGCGCCAGCAGCCTGACGACGGAGAGCTCCTATAATTCACCCCTCCACTTT. Translated, it gives CASSLTTESSYNSPLHF. Full variable domain (missing parts from reference TRBV5-1 and TRBJ1-6): KAGVTQTPRYLIKTRGQQVTLSCSPISGHRSVSWYQQTPGQGLQFLFEYFSETQRNKGNFPGRFSGRQFSNSRSEMNVSTLELGDSALYLCASSLTTESSYNSPLHFGNGTRLTVT.

CDR3 residues: CATSDLGLANEQFF. The CDR3 DNA sequence: TGTGCCACCAGTGATTTAGGACTAGCCAATGAGCAGTTCTTC. The chain combines TRBV24-1 with TRBJ2-1; 8 nucleotides agree with TRBD2. J lost 6 bases, V lost 1 base, and 1 base had no gene match. CDR1 is KGHDR, CDR2 SFDVKD, per germline. The CDR3 is 14 residues long.

This clone was detected a few times. This CDR3 is CASANGASSYEQYF. Here the CDR3 DNA reads TGTGCCAGCGCTAATGGGGCCAGCTCCTACGAGCAGTACTTC. The chain recombines TRBV5-5 with TRBJ2-7, with D possibly matching TRBD1 (5 bases). CDR1 is SGHKS and CDR2 is YYEKEE in the germline V gene (reference sequence). V was pared by 7 bases and J by 0 bases, with 14 bases between. There are 14 residues in the CDR3. Looking up the rest from reference TRBV5-5 and TRBJ2-7 gives the full variable domain: DAGVTQSPTHLIKTRGQQVTLRCSPISGHKSVSWYQQVLGQGPQFIFQYYEKEERGRGNFPDRFSARQFPNYSSELNVNALLLGDSALYLCASANGASSYEQYFGPGTRLTVT.

This clone was recorded once. The chain combines TRBV30 with TRBJ1-1, with TRBD1 as a possible D gene (5 bases). The CDR3 loop spans 13 amino acids. From germline, CDR1 is GTSNPN and CDR2 SVGIG (reference sequence). V was pared by 5 bases and J by 1 base, with 11 bases between. The CDR3 protein is CAWGRTSNTEAFF. CDR3 DNA sequence: TGTGCCTGGGGCAGGACATCGAACACTGAAGCTTTCTTT.

V usage is TRBV6-5 and J usage is TRBJ2-7; the D is unclear. The germline V and J ends were trimmed by 0 bases and 0 bases, with 9 bases remaining between them. Germline V CDR1 and CDR2: MNHEY, SVGAGI. CDR3 length equals 15 residues. CDR3 sequence reads: CASSYSKSGSYEQYF. The DNA for the CDR3 is TGTGCCAGCAGTTACTCGAAGTCGGGCTCCTACGAGCAGTACTTC.